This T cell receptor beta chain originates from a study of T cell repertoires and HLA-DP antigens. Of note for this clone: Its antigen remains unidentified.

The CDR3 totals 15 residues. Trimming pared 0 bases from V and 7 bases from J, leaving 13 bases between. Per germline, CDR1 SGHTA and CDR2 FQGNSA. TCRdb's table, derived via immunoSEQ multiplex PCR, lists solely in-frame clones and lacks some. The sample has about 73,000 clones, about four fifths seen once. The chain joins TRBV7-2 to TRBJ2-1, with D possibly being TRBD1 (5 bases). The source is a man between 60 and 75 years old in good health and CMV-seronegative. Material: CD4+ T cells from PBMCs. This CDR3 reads CASSLAWGVKNEQFF. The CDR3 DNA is TGTGCCAGCAGCTTAGCGTGGGGCGTTAAAAATGAGCAGTTCTTC.